Here is one T cell receptor beta chain with its context. Germline V gene sequence: CDR1 SGHAT, CDR2 FQNNGV. Trimming at V came to 4 bases and at J to 4 bases, leaving 13 bases not matched to a gene. The CDR3 is made up of 18 amino acids. As processed by the authors: The assay estimated nucleated cells by amplifying reference gene primers. Using immunoSEQ multiplex PCR, the repertoire was profiled, and TCRdb retains in-frame clones only, with some absent. The D gene and trimming were derived from the DNA, and the V and J assignments and clone size from that table. The table shows about 240,000 clones, with 70% to 85% occurring only once. The data were obtained in a study of blood T cell repertoires in COVID-19. For the study at large: Both acute and convalescent COVID-19 samples were obtained from the United States, Italy and Spain. The cDNA or gDNA used as material had been derived from T cells, B-cell-depleted T cells, or PBMCs.

This sequence was found in a woman of 80 years or more with acute or convalescent COVID-19. This chain connects TRBV11-2 to TRBJ2-1; TRBD2 agrees at 10 bases. Sequenced material: peripheral blood. This chain's CDR3 is CASSSPSLAGALYNEQFF. The DNA for the CDR3 is TGTGCCAGCAGCTCTCCCTCCCTAGCGGGGGCACTGTACAATGAGCAGTTCTTC.